This TCR beta chain was observed in a study of a mutant IDH1 vaccine in newly diagnosed glioma. In its sample, this clone was seen a few times. Its antigen is undetermined. Produced via immunoSEQ multiplex PCR; TCRdb's table is partial and in-frame only. The table has about 85,000 clones, approximately 89% seen once. Germline CDR1 and CDR2: SGHRS and YFSETQ. The CDR3 consists of 14 residues. The V end lost 3 bases, the J end lost 8 bases, and 17 bases lay between the germline ends. Indicated time point: week 47, end of study. Vaccine doses each comprised 300 ug of mutant IDH1 20-mer peptide, with topical imiquimod.

J is TRBJ1-2 and V is TRBV5-1; TRBD1 might be the D (5 bases). This TCR was recovered from a woman between 45 and 60 years old with glioma. Sequencing was performed on PBMCs, taken from a glioma patient whose treatment included an IDH1 peptide vaccine. CDR3 amino acids: CASSSRGALAGYTF. CDR3 in DNA: TGCGCCAGCAGCTCGAGGGGCGCCTTGGCGGGCTACACCTTC.